This TCR beta chain was captured by sequencing in a study of beta chain features in type 1 diabetes. Comments on this clone: Its target is unknown.

The germline V gene encodes CDR1 SGHVT and CDR2 SQSDAQ. This CDR3 spans 13 amino acids. V lost 2 bases to trimming and J lost 6 bases, with 11 bases between them. Findings of the study overall: Among type 1 diabetes patients, VDJ junctions had fewer insertions and more deletions. TCRB CDR3s from Type 1 diabetes patients were moderately but significantly shorter in all four CD4+ subsets. Compared to healthy donors, patients appeared to have naive, central memory and Treg TCRB repertoires that were more alike.

What was sequenced were expressed TCRB transcripts, since all of the isolated RNA had been reverse transcribed. Sequencing used immunoSEQ multiplex PCR; TCRdb keeps in-frame clones, though not all of them. Of under 450,000 clones in the sample, 14% were seen once. The chain combines TRBV7-4 with TRBJ2-7, with a possible D match to TRBD1 (5 bases). Sequencing used naive CD4+ T cells from blood. The receptor was isolated from a man aged 25-40 years in good health. CDR3 amino acids: CASSLRPGIEQYF. The CDR3, as DNA: TGTGCCAGCAGCTTAAGGCCAGGGATCGAGCAGTACTTC.